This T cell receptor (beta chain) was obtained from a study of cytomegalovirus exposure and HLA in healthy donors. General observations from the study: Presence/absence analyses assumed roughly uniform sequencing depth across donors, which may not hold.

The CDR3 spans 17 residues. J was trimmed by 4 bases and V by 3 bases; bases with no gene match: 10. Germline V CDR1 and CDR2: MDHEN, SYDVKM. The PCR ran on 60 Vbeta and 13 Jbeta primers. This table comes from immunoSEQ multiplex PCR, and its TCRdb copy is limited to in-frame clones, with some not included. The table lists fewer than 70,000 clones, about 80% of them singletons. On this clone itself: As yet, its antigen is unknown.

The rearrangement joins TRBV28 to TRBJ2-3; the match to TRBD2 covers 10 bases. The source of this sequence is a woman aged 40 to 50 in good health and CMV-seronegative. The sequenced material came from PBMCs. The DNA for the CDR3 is TGTGCCAGCAGTTTCCCCAGCGGGAGGGCCATCGCAGATACGCAGTATTTT. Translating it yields CASSFPSGRAIADTQYF. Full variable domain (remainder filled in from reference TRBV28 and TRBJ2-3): DVKVTQSSRYLVKRTGEKVFLECVQDMDHENMFWYRQDPGLGLRLIYFSYDVKMKEKGDIPEGYSVSREKKERFSLILESASTNQTSMYLCASSFPSGRAIADTQYFGPGTRLTVL.